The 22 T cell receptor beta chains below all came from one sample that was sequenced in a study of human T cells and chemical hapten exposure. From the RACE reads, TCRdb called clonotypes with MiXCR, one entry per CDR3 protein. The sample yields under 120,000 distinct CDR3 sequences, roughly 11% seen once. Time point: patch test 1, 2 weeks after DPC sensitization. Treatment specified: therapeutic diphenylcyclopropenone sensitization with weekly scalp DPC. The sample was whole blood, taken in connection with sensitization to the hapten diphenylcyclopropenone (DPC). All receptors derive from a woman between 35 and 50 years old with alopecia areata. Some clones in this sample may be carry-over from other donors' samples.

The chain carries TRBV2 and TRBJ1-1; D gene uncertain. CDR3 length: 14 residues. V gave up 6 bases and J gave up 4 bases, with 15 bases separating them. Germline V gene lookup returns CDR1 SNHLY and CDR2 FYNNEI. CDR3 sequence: CASRASAASTEAFF. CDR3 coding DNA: TGTGCCAGCAGGGCCAGTGCCGCGTCCACTGAAGCTTTCTTT.

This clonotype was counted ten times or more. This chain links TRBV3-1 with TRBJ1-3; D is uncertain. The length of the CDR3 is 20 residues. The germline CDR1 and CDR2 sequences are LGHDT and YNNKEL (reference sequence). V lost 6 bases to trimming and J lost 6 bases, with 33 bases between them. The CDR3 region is CASSPKSVGLGYGLENTIYF. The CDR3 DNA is TGTGCCAGCAGTCCGAAGTCCGTCGGCCTGGGGTACGGACTCGAAAACACCATATATTTT.

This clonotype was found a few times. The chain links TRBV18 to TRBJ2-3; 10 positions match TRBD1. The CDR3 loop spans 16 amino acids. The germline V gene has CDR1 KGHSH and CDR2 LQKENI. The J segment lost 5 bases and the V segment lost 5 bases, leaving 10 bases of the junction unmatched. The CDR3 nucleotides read TGTGCCAGCTCAATTCGGCGGGACAGGGGCGGAGATACGCAGTATTTT. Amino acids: CASSIRRDRGGDTQYF.

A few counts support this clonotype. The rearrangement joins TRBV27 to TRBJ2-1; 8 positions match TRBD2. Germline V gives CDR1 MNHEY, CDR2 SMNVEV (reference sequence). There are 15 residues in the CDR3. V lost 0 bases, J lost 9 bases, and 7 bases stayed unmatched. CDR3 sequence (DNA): TGTGCCAGCAGTTTATCAGCGGGAGAGGAACGTGAGCAGTTCTTC. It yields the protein CASSLSAGEEREQFF.

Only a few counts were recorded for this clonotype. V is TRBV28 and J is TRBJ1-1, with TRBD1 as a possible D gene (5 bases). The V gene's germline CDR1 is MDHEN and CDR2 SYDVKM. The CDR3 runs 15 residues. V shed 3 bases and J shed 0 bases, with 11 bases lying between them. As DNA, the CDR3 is TGTGCCAGCAGTTTGGCAGGGAAGATGAACACTGAAGCTTTCTTT. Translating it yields CASSLAGKMNTEAFF.

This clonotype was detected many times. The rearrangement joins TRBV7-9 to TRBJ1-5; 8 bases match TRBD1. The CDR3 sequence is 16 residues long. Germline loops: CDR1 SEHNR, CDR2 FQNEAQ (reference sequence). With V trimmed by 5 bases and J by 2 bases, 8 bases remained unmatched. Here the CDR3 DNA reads TGTGCCAGCAGCCCAGGGGGCTACGTCGGCAATCAGCCCCAGCATTTT. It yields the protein CASSPGGYVGNQPQHF.

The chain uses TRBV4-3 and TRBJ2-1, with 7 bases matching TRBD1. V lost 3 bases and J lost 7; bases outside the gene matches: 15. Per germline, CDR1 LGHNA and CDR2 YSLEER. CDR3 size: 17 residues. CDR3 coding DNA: TGCGCCAGCAGCCAGGTGATGGGGACAGATTGGGGTAATGAGCAGTTCTTC. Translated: CASSQVMGTDWGNEQFF.

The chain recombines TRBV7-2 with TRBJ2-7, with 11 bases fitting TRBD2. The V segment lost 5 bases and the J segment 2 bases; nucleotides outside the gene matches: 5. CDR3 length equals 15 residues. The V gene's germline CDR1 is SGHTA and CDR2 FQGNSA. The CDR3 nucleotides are TGTGCCAGCAGCCCTGGGACTAGCGGCCCCTACGAGCAGTACTTC. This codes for CASSPGTSGPYEQYF.

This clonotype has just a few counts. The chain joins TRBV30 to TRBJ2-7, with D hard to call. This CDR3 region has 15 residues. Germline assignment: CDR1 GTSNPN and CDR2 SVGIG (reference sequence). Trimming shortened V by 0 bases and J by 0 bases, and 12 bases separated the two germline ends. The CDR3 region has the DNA TGTGCCTGGAGTGTACACGTCGGTCGCTCCTACGAGCAGTACTTC. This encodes CAWSVHVGRSYEQYF.

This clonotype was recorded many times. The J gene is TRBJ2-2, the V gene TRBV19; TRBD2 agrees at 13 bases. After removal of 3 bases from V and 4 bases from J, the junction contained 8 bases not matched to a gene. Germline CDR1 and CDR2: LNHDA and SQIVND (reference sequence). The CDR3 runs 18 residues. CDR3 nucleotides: TGTGCCAGTAGTATCCGGACTAGCGGGGGAGGCGGCACCGGGGAGCTGTTTTTT. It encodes CASSIRTSGGGGTGELFF. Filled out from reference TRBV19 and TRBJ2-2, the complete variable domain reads DGGITQSPKYLFRKEGQNVTLSCEQNLNHDAMYWYRQDPGQGLRLIYYSQIVNDFQKGDIAEGYSVSREKKESFPLTVTSAQKNPTAFYLCASSIRTSGGGGTGELFFGEGSRLTVL.

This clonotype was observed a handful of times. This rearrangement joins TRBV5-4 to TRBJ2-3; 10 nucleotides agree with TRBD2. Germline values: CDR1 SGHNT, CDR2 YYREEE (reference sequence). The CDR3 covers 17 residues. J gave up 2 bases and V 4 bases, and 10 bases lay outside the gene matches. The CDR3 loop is CASSPGGAGGYTDTQYF. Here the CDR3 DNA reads TGTGCCAGCAGCCCTGGGGGAGCGGGAGGGTACACAGATACGCAGTATTTT.

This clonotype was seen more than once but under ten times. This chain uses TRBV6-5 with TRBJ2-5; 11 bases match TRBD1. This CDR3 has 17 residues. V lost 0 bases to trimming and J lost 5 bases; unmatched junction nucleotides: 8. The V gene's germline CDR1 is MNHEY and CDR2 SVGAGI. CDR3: CASSYSWTGGGEETQYF. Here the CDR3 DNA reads TGTGCCAGCAGTTACTCGTGGACAGGGGGCGGGGAGGAGACCCAGTACTTC.

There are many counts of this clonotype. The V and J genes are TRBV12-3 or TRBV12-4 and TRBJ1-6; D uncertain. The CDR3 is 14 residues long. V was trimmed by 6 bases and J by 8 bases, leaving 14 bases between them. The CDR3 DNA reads TGTGCCAGCAGGGGAGCGGGTCCTGATTCACCCCTCCACTTT. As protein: CASRGAGPDSPLHF.

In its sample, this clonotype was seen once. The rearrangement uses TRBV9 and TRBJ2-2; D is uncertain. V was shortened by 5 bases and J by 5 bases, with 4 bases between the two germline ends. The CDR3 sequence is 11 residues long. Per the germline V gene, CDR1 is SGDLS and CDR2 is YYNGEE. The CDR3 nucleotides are TGTGCCAGCAGTATGACCGGGGAGCTGTTTTTT. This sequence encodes CASSMTGELFF.

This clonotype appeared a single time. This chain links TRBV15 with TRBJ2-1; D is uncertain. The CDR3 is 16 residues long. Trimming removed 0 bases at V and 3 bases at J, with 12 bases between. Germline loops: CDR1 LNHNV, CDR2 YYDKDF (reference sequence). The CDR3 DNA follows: TGTGCCACCAGCAGAGATTCTGGTCAGCGCTACAATGAGCAGTTCTTC. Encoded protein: CATSRDSGQRYNEQFF.

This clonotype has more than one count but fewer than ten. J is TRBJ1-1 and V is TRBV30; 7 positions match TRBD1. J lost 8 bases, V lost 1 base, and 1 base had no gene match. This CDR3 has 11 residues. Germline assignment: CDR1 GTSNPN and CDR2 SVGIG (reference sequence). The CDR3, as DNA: TGTGCCTGGAGTGGGGACAGCGAAGCTTTCTTT. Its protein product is CAWSGDSEAFF.

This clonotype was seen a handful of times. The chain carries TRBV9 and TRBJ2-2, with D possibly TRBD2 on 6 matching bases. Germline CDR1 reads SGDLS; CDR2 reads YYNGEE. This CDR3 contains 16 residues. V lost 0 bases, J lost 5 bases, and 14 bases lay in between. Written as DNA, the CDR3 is TGTGCCAGCAGCGTAGGCGGAGGGCGAGAAACCGGGGAGCTGTTTTTT. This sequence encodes CASSVGGGRETGELFF.

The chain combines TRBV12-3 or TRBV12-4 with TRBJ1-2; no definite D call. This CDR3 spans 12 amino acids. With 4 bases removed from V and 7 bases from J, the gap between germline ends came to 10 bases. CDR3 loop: CASSSVPSGYTF. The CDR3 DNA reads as TGTGCCAGCAGTTCAGTCCCGAGTGGCTACACCTTC.

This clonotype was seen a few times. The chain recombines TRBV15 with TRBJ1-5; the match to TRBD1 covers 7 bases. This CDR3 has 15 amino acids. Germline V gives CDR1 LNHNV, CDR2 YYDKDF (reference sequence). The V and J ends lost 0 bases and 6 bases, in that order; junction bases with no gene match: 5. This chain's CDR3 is CATSRDQGVGQPQHF. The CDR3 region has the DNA TGTGCCACCAGCAGAGACCAGGGGGTAGGTCAGCCCCAGCATTTT. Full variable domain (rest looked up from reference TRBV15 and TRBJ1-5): DAMVIQNPRYQVTQFGKPVTLSCSQTLNHNVMYWYQQKSSQAPKLLFHYYDKDFNNEADTPDNFQSRRPNTSFCFLDIRSPGLGDTAMYLCATSRDQGVGQPQHFGDGTRLSIL.

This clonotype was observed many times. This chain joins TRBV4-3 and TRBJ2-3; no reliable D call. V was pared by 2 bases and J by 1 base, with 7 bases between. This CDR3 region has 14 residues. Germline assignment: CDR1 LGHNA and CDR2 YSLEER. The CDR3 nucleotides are TGCGCCAGCAGCCAACGGGTCGGCACAGATACGCAGTATTTT. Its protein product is CASSQRVGTDTQYF.

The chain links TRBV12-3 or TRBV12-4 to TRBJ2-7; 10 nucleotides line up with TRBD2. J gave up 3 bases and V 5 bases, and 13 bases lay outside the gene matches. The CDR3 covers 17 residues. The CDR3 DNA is TGTGCCAGCAGTCCGTCCACCCTAGCGGGGGTCAACTACGAGCAGTACTTC. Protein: CASSPSTLAGVNYEQYF.

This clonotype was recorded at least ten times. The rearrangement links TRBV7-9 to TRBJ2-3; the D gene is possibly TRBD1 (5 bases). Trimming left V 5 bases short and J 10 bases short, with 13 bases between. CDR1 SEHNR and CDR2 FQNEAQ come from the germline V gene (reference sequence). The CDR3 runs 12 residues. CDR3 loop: CASSPQGMAQYF. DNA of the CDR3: TGTGCCAGCAGCCCGCAGGGAATGGCGCAGTATTTT.